This passage covers 18 T cell receptor beta chains from one sample sequenced in a study of cytomegalovirus exposure and HLA in healthy donors. The method was immunoSEQ multiplex PCR; TCRdb's version includes in-frame clones alone and lacks a portion of them. The repertoire includes some 220,000 clones, 75% to 95% of them detected once, and around 1.1% sits in the top ten. Source material: PBMCs. The receptors were gathered from a woman under 30 in good health and CMV-seronegative.

The chain combines TRBV6-5 with TRBJ2-5; 8 bases line up with TRBD1. J gave up 5 bases and V 2 bases, and 7 bases lay outside the gene matches. Germline loops: CDR1 MNHEY, CDR2 SVGAGI. CDR3 length: 15 residues. DNA of the CDR3: TGTGCCAGCAGTTACGGACAGGGAGGTGGGGAGACCCAGTACTTC. This translates into CASSYGQGGGETQYF.

The chain links TRBV6-5 to TRBJ2-5, with D possibly TRBD1 on 6 matching bases. The V and J ends lost 2 bases and 2 bases respectively, with 12 bases between them. The CDR3 is 15 amino acids. In germline, CDR1 is MNHEY, CDR2 SVGAGI. CDR3 nucleotide sequence: TGTGCCAGCAGTTACGCCCGGGACACACAAGAGACCCAGTACTTC. This encodes CASSYARDTQETQYF.

The V and J genes are TRBV28 and TRBJ1-4, with TRBD1 matching over 12 bases. Trimming cost V 10 bases and J 7 bases; bases outside gene matches: 13. The V gene's germline CDR1 is MDHEN and CDR2 SYDVKM. The CDR3 has 16 residues. The DNA for the CDR3 is TGTGCCACCATGGGGACAGGGGGCTTTCAGATTGAAAAACTGTTTTTT. Amino acids: CATMGTGGFQIEKLFF.

In this sample, this clone turned up a few times. This chain uses TRBV5-1 with TRBJ2-7; TRBD2 is a possible D gene (6 bases). V dropped 4 bases and J dropped 0 bases, with 14 bases sitting between them. Germline-derived CDR1 and CDR2 are SGHRS and YFSETQ. The CDR3 extends over 15 amino acids. The CDR3 DNA sequence: TGCGCCAGCAGCCGAGGTGGAGGGGACTCCTACGAGCAGTACTTC. It codes for CASSRGGGDSYEQYF.

The chain has TRBV5-1 and TRBJ1-2; 7 nucleotides match TRBD1. V lost 0 bases and J lost 1; bases outside the gene matches: 3. Germline CDR1 and CDR2: SGHRS and YFSETQ. This CDR3 has 15 amino acids. The CDR3 nucleotides read TGCGCCAGCAGCTTGGAAACAGGGGTTAACTATGGCTACACCTTC. Translated: CASSLETGVNYGYTF.

This clone appeared a few times. The V call is TRBV19, the J call TRBJ2-7; 8 bases fit TRBD2. J was trimmed by 4 bases and V by 4 bases; bases with no gene match: 9. The CDR3 length is 15 residues. CDR1 and CDR2 from the germline V gene are LNHDA and SQIVND (reference sequence). CDR3 sequence reads: CASSSPAGVGYEQYF. In DNA form, the CDR3 reads TGTGCCAGTAGTAGTCCAGCGGGAGTCGGATACGAGCAGTACTTC. Full variable domain (rest looked up from reference TRBV19 and TRBJ2-7): DGGITQSPKYLFRKEGQNVTLSCEQNLNHDAMYWYRQDPGQGLRLIYYSQIVNDFQKGDIAEGYSVSREKKESFPLTVTSAQKNPTAFYLCASSSPAGVGYEQYFGPGTRLTVT.

V gene TRBV30 combines with J gene TRBJ1-1, with D uncertain. The CDR3 runs to 13 residues. Between the trimmed V and J ends, which lost 2 bases and 3 bases, there was a span of 10 bases. The germline CDR1 and CDR2 sequences are GTSNPN and SVGIG (reference sequence). In DNA form, the CDR3 reads TGTGCCTGGAGTCAAAGCCAGGACACTGAAGCTTTCTTT. The encoded protein is CAWSQSQDTEAFF.

V gene TRBV5-6 combines with J gene TRBJ2-3; possible D gene TRBD2, 6 bases. V lost 0 bases, J lost 3 bases, and 14 bases lay in between. Germline V CDR1 and CDR2: SGHDT, YYEEEE. The CDR3 spans 16 residues. As DNA, the CDR3 is TGTGCCAGCAGCTTGGTTAGGGGAGGTGGAACAGATACGCAGTATTTT. Its translation: CASSLVRGGGTDTQYF.

The V and J genes are TRBV5-6 and TRBJ2-7; 8 bases are a match to TRBD1. CDR1 is SGHDT and CDR2 is YYEEEE in the germline V gene. With 4 bases clipped from V and 2 bases from J, the junction kept 2 bases outside the gene matches. This CDR3 region has 13 residues. For the CDR3, the DNA is TGTGCCAGCAGCCAGGACAGGGCCTACGAGCAGTACTTC. It codes for CASSQDRAYEQYF.

The chain joins TRBV29-1 to TRBJ1-1; no definite D call. In germline, CDR1 is SQVTM, CDR2 ANQGSEA. Trimming stripped 6 bases from V and 5 bases from J, with 13 bases between. This CDR3 comprises 12 residues. The DNA for the CDR3 is TGCAGCGTCCGGACGGGAGTTACTGAAGCTTTCTTT. This sequence encodes CSVRTGVTEAFF.

The J gene is TRBJ1-1, the V gene TRBV19; no clear D. The CDR3 is 13 residues long. V was clipped by 5 bases and J by 4 bases, with 11 bases between them. CDR1 and CDR2 (germline): LNHDA, SQIVND (reference sequence). The CDR3 reads CASSAPGFTEAFF. Here the CDR3 DNA reads TGTGCCAGTAGTGCTCCCGGGTTCACTGAAGCTTTCTTT.

The chain joins TRBV2 to TRBJ2-1; TRBD2 aligns across 8 bases. The germline V gene encodes CDR1 SNHLY and CDR2 FYNNEI. V gave up 5 bases and J gave up 2 bases; unmatched junction bases: 11. This CDR3 has 17 residues. CDR3 sequence: CASSSHSGIDPYNEQFF. The CDR3 DNA reads TGTGCCAGCAGTTCTCATAGCGGGATTGATCCCTACAATGAGCAGTTCTTC.

The chain joins TRBV7-2 to TRBJ1-2, with TRBD1 identical over 9 bases. The CDR3 loop spans 17 amino acids. V trimming: 5 bases; J trimming: 2 bases; junction bases outside the gene matches: 12. Germline lookup yields CDR1 SGHTA and CDR2 FQGNSA. Here the CDR3 DNA reads TGTGCCAGCAGCGTACGGGACAGGGTATACCTGAACTATGGCTACACCTTC. Its translation: CASSVRDRVYLNYGYTF.

The chain links TRBV4-1 to TRBJ2-7; no reliable D call. V was clipped by 0 bases and J by 2 bases, with 11 bases between them. The CDR3 sequence is 15 residues long. Germline V lookup: CDR1 MGHRA, CDR2 YSYEKL. CDR3 in amino acids: CASSQDEWLAYEQYF. CDR3 bases: TGCGCCAGCAGCCAAGATGAATGGCTAGCCTACGAGCAGTACTTC.

V is TRBV9 and J is TRBJ2-7, with 13 bases that match TRBD2. V was pared by 2 bases and J by 4 bases, with 12 bases of the junction left unmatched. Germline V gene data show CDR1 as SGDLS and CDR2 as YYNGEE. The CDR3 covers 18 residues. The CDR3: CASSVAGTSGKRGYEQYF. CDR3 coding DNA: TGTGCCAGCAGCGTGGCCGGGACTAGCGGGAAAAGAGGATACGAGCAGTACTTC.

This CDR3 is CASSWTGYNEQFF. CDR3 sequence (DNA): TGTGCCAGCAGCTGGACTGGGTACAATGAGCAGTTCTTC. The chain is built from TRBV5-6 and TRBJ2-1; perhaps TRBD2 as D (5 bases). Trimming pared 3 bases from V and 4 bases from J, leaving 8 bases between. CDR1 is SGHDT, CDR2 YYEEEE, per germline. The CDR3 runs to 13 residues. Drawing the rest from reference TRBV5-6 and TRBJ2-1, the complete variable domain is DAGVTQSPTHLIKTRGQQVTLRCSPKSGHDTVSWYQQALGQGPQFIFQYYEEEERQRGNFPDRFSGHQFPNYSSELNVNALLLGDSALYLCASSWTGYNEQFFGPGTRLTVL.

V gene TRBV5-4 combines with J gene TRBJ2-7; no clear D gene. Trimming took 1 base from V and 5 from J, leaving 7 bases between them. Germline-derived CDR1 and CDR2 are SGHNT and YYREEE (reference sequence). The CDR3 contains 12 residues. CDR3 DNA: TGTGCCAGCAGCTTGACGCGCCACGAGCAGTACTTC. Translation: CASSLTRHEQYF.

J is TRBJ2-1 and V is TRBV5-1, with TRBD1 as a possible D gene (6 bases). Trimming shortened V by 0 bases and J by 7 bases, and 17 bases separated the two germline ends. Germline V gives CDR1 SGHRS, CDR2 YFSETQ. The CDR3 length is 16 residues. DNA for the CDR3: TGCGCCAGCAGCTTGGTTCCCTCGGGACAATCGAATGAGCAGTTCTTC. It yields the protein CASSLVPSGQSNEQFF.